A selection of T cell receptor beta chains follows, all from one sample in a study of beta chain features in type 1 diabetes. Sequencing was performed with immunoSEQ multiplex PCR; in TCRdb, only in-frame clones are kept and a portion is missing. The sample yields 900,000 or so clones, roughly 16% seen once. The sequenced material came from naive CD4+ T cells from blood. The receptor set was obtained from a young woman in good health. CDR3s leave out the opening cysteine and the closing phenylalanine or tryptophan. Each record gives: clone size, V gene, CDR3 protein. Not every row has a clone size; where given, it reads once, few, many or a size class.

clone size: few; V gene: TRBV9; CDR3 protein: ASSVGGEKETQY
clone size: few; V gene: TRBV7-3; CDR3 protein: ASSQGADTQY
clone size: .; V gene: TRBV7-2; CDR3 protein: ASSFLRYNEQF
clone size: few; V gene: TRBV6-5; CDR3 protein: ASSYGISGGPYEQY
clone size: .; V gene: TRBV7-8; CDR3 protein: ASSLRIGRETQY
clone size: .; V gene: TRBV18; CDR3 protein: ASSPRQNDEQY
clone size: .; V gene: TRBV19; CDR3 protein: ASSPLGREETQY
clone size: .; V gene: TRBV2; CDR3 protein: ASSERTNTGELF
clone size: few; V gene: TRBV5-1; CDR3 protein: ASTVDGSYEQY
clone size: few; V gene: TRBV28; CDR3 protein: AWGRYTDTQY
clone size: .; V gene: TRBV6-5; CDR3 protein: ASSYSQGGYYGYT
clone size: .; V gene: TRBV27; CDR3 protein: ASRRLAGNYEQY
clone size: few; V gene: TRBV6-1; CDR3 protein: ASSPRDRNTEAF
clone size: .; V gene: TRBV19; CDR3 protein: ASSGLAGGPGTLEQF
clone size: .; V gene: TRBV5-1; CDR3 protein: ASKPYWPTNEQF
clone size: .; V gene: TRBV9; CDR3 protein: ASSVEGRGLTEAF
clone size: .; V gene: TRBV28; CDR3 protein: ASSLMSLATYNEQF
clone size: .; V gene: TRBV19; CDR3 protein: ASRLVQKRNYGYT
clone size: .; V gene: TRBV7-3; CDR3 protein: ASRNSGAPRDTQY
clone size: few; V gene: TRBV7-9; CDR3 protein: ASSFGGRDGYT
clone size: .; V gene: TRBV2; CDR3 protein: ASSGTGAGTDTQY
clone size: .; V gene: TRBV18; CDR3 protein: ASSPWGDKNIQY
clone size: .; V gene: TRBV5-1; CDR3 protein: ASSPLGSERETAYEQY
clone size: .; V gene: TRBV19; CDR3 protein: ASSMVGVHEQY
clone size: few; V gene: TRBV6-5; CDR3 protein: ASSTIAGSYEQY
clone size: .; V gene: TRBV25-1; CDR3 protein: ASSGGAGQPQH
clone size: .; V gene: TRBV11-1; CDR3 protein: ASSSAPGGANVLT
clone size: few; V gene: TRBV11-2; CDR3 protein: ASSLPAGANVLT
clone size: few; V gene: TRBV9; CDR3 protein: ASSARDWGEQF
clone size: .; V gene: TRBV5-4; CDR3 protein: ASSSRQGNTEAF
clone size: .; V gene: TRBV6-1; CDR3 protein: ASSTGDGYT
clone size: .; V gene: TRBV7-3; CDR3 protein: ASRWQGEPETQY
clone size: .; V gene: TRBV19; CDR3 protein: ASSIPQETQY
clone size: .; V gene: TRBV28; CDR3 protein: ASSPGGASGSMETQY
clone size: .; V gene: TRBV28; CDR3 protein: ASSGTGGGRSPKNIQY
clone size: few; V gene: TRBV7-9; CDR3 protein: ASRSSGRAWAGELF
clone size: .; V gene: TRBV5-4; CDR3 protein: ASSRILGTDTQY